This TCR beta chain was sequenced during a study of cytomegalovirus exposure and HLA in healthy donors. Study observations and caveats: In a later analysis, TCR beta V- and J-gene trimming was associated with a missense DCLRE1C variant. In an earlier analysis, in several hundred donors, most V segments appeared productive either ~90% or ~30% of the time. Common viral pathogens were later found to be apparently linked to several of the most significant clusters.

Likely unrecorded immune exposures existed in these nominally healthy donors. Per the germline V gene, CDR1 is SGHAT and CDR2 is FQNNGV. The CDR3 sequence is 13 residues long. With 1 base clipped from V and 9 bases from J, the junction kept 3 bases outside the gene matches. Details on this clone: Its antigen is unknown.

PCR amplification relied on 60 Vbeta primers (plus 13 Jbeta primers). Assay used: immunoSEQ multiplex PCR; TCRdb lists only in-frame clones, some missing. The table records under 200,000 clones, about 77% of them present only once. Input material: PBMCs. The chain employs TRBV11-2 and TRBJ2-1; TRBD1 aligns across 7 bases. The source is a man aged 30 to 39 in good health and CMV-seronegative. Here the CDR3 reads CASSLGQGSEQFF. CDR3 coding DNA: TGTGCCAGCAGCTTAGGACAGGGAAGTGAGCAGTTCTTC.